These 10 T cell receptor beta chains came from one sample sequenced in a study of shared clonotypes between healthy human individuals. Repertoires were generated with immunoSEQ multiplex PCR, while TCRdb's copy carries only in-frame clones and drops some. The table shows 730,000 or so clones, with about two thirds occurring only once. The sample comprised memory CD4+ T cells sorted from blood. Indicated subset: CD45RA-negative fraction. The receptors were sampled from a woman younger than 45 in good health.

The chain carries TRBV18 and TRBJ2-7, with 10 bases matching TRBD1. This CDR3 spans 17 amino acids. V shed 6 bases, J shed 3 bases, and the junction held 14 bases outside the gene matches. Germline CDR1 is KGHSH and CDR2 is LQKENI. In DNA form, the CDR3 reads TGTGCCAGCTCGCGGAAAAAGGCGGGGACAGGGGTCTACGAGCAGTACTTC. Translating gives CASSRKKAGTGVYEQYF.

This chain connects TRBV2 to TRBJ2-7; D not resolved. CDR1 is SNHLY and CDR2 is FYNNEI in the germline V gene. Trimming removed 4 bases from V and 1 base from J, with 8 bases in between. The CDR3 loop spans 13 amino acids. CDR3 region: CASSAINSYEQYF. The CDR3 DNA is TGTGCCAGCAGTGCGATAAATTCCTACGAGCAGTACTTC.

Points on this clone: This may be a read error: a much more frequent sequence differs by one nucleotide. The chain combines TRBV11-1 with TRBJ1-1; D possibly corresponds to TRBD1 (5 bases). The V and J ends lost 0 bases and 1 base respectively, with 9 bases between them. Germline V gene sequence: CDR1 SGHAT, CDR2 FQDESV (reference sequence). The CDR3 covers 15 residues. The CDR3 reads CASSLAPRANTEAFF. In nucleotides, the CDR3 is TGTGCCAGCAGCTTAGCTCCCAGGGCGAACACTGAAGCTTTCTTT.

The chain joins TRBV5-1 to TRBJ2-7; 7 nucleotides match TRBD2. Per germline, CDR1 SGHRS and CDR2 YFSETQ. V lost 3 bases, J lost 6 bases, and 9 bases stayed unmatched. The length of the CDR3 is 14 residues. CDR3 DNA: TGCGCCAGCAGCTCGGTCGCGGGAGACTCCGAGCAGTACTTC. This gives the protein CASSSVAGDSEQYF.

CDR3 region: CASSLKGQGKGYRFSNQPQHF. CDR3 coding DNA: TGTGCCAGCAGTTTAAAGGGACAGGGGAAGGGTTACCGATTTAGCAATCAGCCCCAGCATTTT. The chain combines TRBV28 with TRBJ1-5; TRBD1 matches 10 bases. The length of the CDR3 is 21 residues. Germline lookup yields CDR1 MDHEN and CDR2 SYDVKM. J lost 0 bases, V lost 2 bases, and 16 bases had no gene match.

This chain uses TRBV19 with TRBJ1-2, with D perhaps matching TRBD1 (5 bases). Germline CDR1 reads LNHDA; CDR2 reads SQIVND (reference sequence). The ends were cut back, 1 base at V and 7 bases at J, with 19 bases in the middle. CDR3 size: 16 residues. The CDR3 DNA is TGTGCCAGTAGTATAGCTTTCGACAGATCCGGTCTTGGCTACACCTTC. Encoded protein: CASSIAFDRSGLGYTF.

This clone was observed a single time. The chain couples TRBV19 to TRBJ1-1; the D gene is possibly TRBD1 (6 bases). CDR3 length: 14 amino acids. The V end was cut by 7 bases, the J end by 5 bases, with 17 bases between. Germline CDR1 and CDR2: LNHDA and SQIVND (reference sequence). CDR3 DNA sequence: TGTGCCAGTACCCCTGGGGGCATGCGGACTGAAGCTTTCTTT. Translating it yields CASTPGGMRTEAFF.

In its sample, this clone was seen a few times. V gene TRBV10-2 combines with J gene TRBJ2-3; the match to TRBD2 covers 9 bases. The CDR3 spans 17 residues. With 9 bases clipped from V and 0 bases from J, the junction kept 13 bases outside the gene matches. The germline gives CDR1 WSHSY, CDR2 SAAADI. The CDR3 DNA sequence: TGCGCCAGACCAGGACTAGCGCCCTTCCCTAGCACAGATACGCAGTATTTT. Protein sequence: CARPGLAPFPSTDTQYF.

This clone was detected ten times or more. The CDR3 coding sequence is TGCGCCAGCAGCTTAAAGGAAGCCTACAATGAGCAGTTCTTC. This translates into CASSLKEAYNEQFF. The rearrangement uses TRBV5-1 and TRBJ2-1; D is uncertain. This CDR3 has 14 residues. From germline, CDR1 is SGHRS and CDR2 YFSETQ. V was shortened by 2 bases and J by 2 bases, with 8 bases between the two germline ends.

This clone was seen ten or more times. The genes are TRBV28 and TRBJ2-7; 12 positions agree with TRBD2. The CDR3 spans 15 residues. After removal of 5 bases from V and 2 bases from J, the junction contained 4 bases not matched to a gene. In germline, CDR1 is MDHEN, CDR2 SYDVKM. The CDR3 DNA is TGTGCCAGCAGTAACCCTAGCGGGAGGGCCTACGAGCAGTACTTC. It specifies CASSNPSGRAYEQYF.